A single sample gave rise to the 2 T cell receptor beta chains below, sequenced in a study of human T cells and chemical hapten exposure. TCRdb fed the RACE reads into MiXCR, producing one record per CDR3 protein. The sample has around 52,000 distinct CDR3 sequences, about 9.3% seen once; the top ten hold about 14%. As to time point: patch test 1, 2 weeks after DPC sensitization. The treatment is: therapeutic diphenylcyclopropenone sensitization with weekly scalp DPC. This specimen was whole blood, taken in connection with sensitization to the hapten diphenylcyclopropenone (DPC). These TCRs come from a woman in her thirties or forties with alopecia areata. Some clones in this sample may be carry-over from other donors' samples.

This clonotype was detected a few times. The genes are TRBV7-8 and TRBJ1-3; 7 nucleotides match TRBD1. CDR3 size: 20 residues. Looked up from germline, CDR1 is SGHVS and CDR2 is FQNEAQ. The V segment lost 0 bases and the J segment 4 bases; nucleotides outside the gene matches: 18. CDR3 DNA: TGTGCCAGCAGCTTAGCAAGTTTGTCGGTGACAGGGAAATCCGGAAACACCATATATTTT. This sequence encodes CASSLASLSVTGKSGNTIYF.

The V gene is TRBV5-4, the J gene TRBJ2-2, with D possibly being TRBD1 or TRBD2 (6 bases each). The CDR3 runs to 14 residues. Germline V gene data show CDR1 as SGHNT and CDR2 as YYREEE (reference sequence). V was pared by 1 base and J by 7 bases, with 11 bases between. CDR3 amino acids: CASSLWGAGGELFF. The CDR3 nucleotides are TGTGCCAGCAGCTTGTGGGGGGCTGGCGGGGAGCTGTTTTTT.